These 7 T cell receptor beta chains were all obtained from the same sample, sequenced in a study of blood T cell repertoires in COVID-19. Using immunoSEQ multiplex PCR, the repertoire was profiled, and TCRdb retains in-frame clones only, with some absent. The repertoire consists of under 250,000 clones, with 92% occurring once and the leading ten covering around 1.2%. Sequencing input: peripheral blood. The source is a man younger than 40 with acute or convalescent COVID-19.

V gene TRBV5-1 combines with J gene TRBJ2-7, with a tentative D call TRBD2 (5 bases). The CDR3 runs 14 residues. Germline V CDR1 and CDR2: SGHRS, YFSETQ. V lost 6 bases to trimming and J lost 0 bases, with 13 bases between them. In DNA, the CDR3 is TGCGCCAGCACTCCCAGTAGCGTCTCCTACGAGCAGTACTTC. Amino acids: CASTPSSVSYEQYF. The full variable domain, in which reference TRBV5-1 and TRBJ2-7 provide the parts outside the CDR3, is KAGVTQTPRYLIKTRGQQVTLSCSPISGHRSVSWYQQTPGQGLQFLFEYFSETQRNKGNFPGRFSGRQFSNSRSEMNVSTLELGDSALYLCASTPSSVSYEQYFGPGTRLTVT.

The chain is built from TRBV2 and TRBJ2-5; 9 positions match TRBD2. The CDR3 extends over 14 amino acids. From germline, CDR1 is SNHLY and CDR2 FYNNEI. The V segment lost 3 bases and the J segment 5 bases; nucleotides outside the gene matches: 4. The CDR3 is CASSDLAGLETQYF. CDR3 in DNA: TGTGCCAGCAGTGACCTAGCGGGGTTGGAGACCCAGTACTTC.

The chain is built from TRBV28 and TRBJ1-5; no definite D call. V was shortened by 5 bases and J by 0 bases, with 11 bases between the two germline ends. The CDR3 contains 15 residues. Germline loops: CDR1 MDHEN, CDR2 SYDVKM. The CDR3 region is CASSPSHHSNQPQHF. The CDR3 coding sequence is TGTGCCAGCAGTCCCTCACACCATAGCAATCAGCCCCAGCATTTT.

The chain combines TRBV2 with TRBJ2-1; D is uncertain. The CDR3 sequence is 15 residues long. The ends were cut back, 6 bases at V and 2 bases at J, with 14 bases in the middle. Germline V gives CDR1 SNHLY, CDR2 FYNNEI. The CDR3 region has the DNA TGTGCCAGCAGCCGAGTGGCGGATACCTACAATGAGCAGTTCTTC. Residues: CASSRVADTYNEQFF.

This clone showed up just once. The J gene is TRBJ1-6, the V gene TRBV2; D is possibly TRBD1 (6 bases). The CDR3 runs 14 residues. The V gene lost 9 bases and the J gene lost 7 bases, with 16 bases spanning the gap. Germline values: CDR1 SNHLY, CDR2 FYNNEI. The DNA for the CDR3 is TGTGCCAGTAGATCGTCGACAGGAAATTCACCCCTCCACTTT. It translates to CASRSSTGNSPLHF.

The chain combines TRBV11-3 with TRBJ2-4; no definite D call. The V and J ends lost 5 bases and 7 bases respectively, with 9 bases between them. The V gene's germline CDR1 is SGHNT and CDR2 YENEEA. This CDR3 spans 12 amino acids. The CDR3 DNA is TGTGCCAGCAGCGGTGCCGCGAACATTCAGTACTTC. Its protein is CASSGAANIQYF. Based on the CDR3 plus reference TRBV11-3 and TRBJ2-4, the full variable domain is EAGVVQSPRYKIIEKKQPVAFWCNPISGHNTLYWYLQNLGQGPELLIRYENEEAVDDSQLPKDRFSAERLKGVDSTLKIQPAELGDSAVYLCASSGAANIQYFGAGTRLSVL.

The CDR3 DNA reads TGCAGCGTTGAATCTCCGGGACTAGCGGGAGCCAATGAGCAGTTCTTC. This gives the protein CSVESPGLAGANEQFF. The V gene is TRBV29-1, the J gene TRBJ2-1; TRBD2 matches at 14 bases. After removal of 2 bases from V and 6 bases from J, the junction contained 6 bases not matched to a gene. The CDR3 has 16 amino acids. CDR1 and CDR2 (germline): SQVTM, ANQGSEA.